This T cell receptor beta chain was profiled in a study of T cell responses to AZD1222 COVID-19 vaccine (dated by TCRdb to the early 2020s). For context, the study as a whole: AZD1222 recipients given second doses at about 4 weeks or at about 12 weeks were pooled, since spike-specific TCR depth and breadth were not found to differ between the two schedules. TCR sequencing covered 233 trial participants: 200 to 220 given two doses of AZD1222 and 26 given two doses of MenACWY control vaccine. Trial participants were enrolled by age into subgroups of 18-55, 56-69 and 70-plus years, and about 150, 27 and 61 TCR-sequenced participants, respectively, were included in these subgroups.

The CDR3 regions of human TCRbeta chains were analyzed by immunosequencing. The original pipeline was this. TCRs in the repertoires were matched against a reference library of SARS-CoV-2-specific TCRs that had been generated with the MIRA antigen-specificity platform. Breadth meant the fraction of unique TCRs that were SARS-CoV-2-associated, whereas depth meant the fraction of total T cells that were SARS-CoV-2-associated. Using the MIRA data, each spike-specific TCR was mapped to the spike region that the TCR reacts to and placed in a CD4 or CD8 class. Log10-transformed breadth and depth values were compared by one-way ANOVA with Sidak's multiple comparisons tests. TCRdb holds this immuneACCESS table with in-frame rearrangements only. Some clones are missing; in checked studies, unresolved V genes explain under half, and the rest has no known cause. V, J and clone size reflect that table, while D and trimming were determined from the DNA. A total of 150,000 to 200,000 clones appear in this sample, roughly 91% of them only once. The ten largest clones add up to 1.5% to 2% of the sample.

General conclusions and limits of the study: No day 14 peak-response samples were available, so repertoires were characterized only after the peak T cell response. In the small 56-69-year group, the increase in depth fell short of significance, most likely because of low power. Reportedly, close to half of the unique spike-specific TCRs recognized epitopes lying outside the regions that are mutated in the B.1.351 and B.1.1.7 variants. After two AZD1222 doses, spike-specific TCR breadth and depth were significantly higher than at day 0 and than in MenACWY recipients. CD4 TCRs associated with the vaccine covered the entire spike protein, and the dominant responses were in regions 160-218 and 743-854. Conclusions about previously exposed vaccinees are limited because only six or seven AZD1222 recipients were SARS-CoV-2 seropositive at baseline. Participants were mostly white British and included more females than males, and it was suggested by the authors that clonal diversity may have been underestimated.

Sample time point, as interpreted from the label and publication: baseline before first vaccination. The vaccinee samples were drawn from two UK trials, COV001 and COV002, one of which was a single-blind randomized controlled phase 2/3 trial testing AZD1222 (ChAdOx1 nCoV-19) in healthy adults. For TCRbeta chain sequencing, PBMC samples were collected from trial participants at day 0 and at day 28 after the second dose. A note on this clone: Its antigen is unknown. Per-nucleotide qualities are absent, and no much larger clonotype sits a single base away.

The TCR sequence derives from an adult in good health. This specimen consisted of peripheral blood, obtained on day 0 of AZD1222 vaccination.

The CDR3 in this case is CASNPGGSTYNEQFF. The bases read TGCGCCAGCAACCCAGGGGGGTCCACCTACAATGAGCAGTTCTTC. This sequence uses TRBV5-1 and TRBJ2-1; 7 matching bases give a weak D call of TRBD1. The germline V gene supplies CDR1 SGHRS and CDR2 YFSETQ. The CDR3 numbers 15 residues from cysteine through phenylalanine. Just CDR3 DNA is preserved here, 45 bases in frame from base 1. Relative to germline, V is 6 bases shorter and J is 2 bases shorter, with 15 bases between their ends.